The rows below give T cell receptor beta chains drawn from one sample of a study of cytomegalovirus exposure and HLA in healthy donors. Assay: immunoSEQ multiplex PCR; the TCRdb copy retains only in-frame clones and omits some. The profile shows 200,000 or so clones, roughly 80% of them singletons. The material sequenced was PBMCs. The receptors were gathered from a woman under 40 in good health and CMV-seropositive. The CDR3 runs from the conserved cysteine through the conserved F or W. A D gene is named only where the DNA matches it firmly. Clone size appears in some rows only: once, few, many, or a class for an expanded clone.

TGTGCCAGCAGGTTCGGACTAGCCGGAGATACGCAGTATTTT	CASRFGLAGDTQYF	-	TRBD2	TRBV6-1	TRBJ2-3
TGTGCCAGCAGTATGGACAGAACGAGCGGGGAGCTGTTTTTT	CASSMDRTSGELFF	-	-	TRBV6-1	TRBJ2-2
TGCAGCGTCCCGACAGGGTCGAACACCGGGGAGCTGTTTTTT	CSVPTGSNTGELFF	-	TRBD1	TRBV29-1	TRBJ2-2
TGCGCCAGCAGCTGGGGGACAGGGCCCTACGAGCAGTACTTC	CASSWGTGPYEQYF	-	TRBD1	TRBV5-1	TRBJ2-7
TGTGCCAGCAGTTCCGCGGCAGGGTGGATAGATGAAAAACTGTTTTTT	CASSSAAGWIDEKLFF	few	-	TRBV6-5	TRBJ1-4
TGTGCCAGCAGTTACTCGAAAAACGGAGCCTACGAGCAGTACTTC	CASSYSKNGAYEQYF	-	-	TRBV6-5	TRBJ2-7
TGCGCCAGCAGCCAAATCAACGGCGGGAGGGCCTCGAGTGAGCAGTTCTTC	CASSQINGGRASSEQFF	-	TRBD2	TRBV4-3	TRBJ2-1
TGTGCCAGCAGGGGACAGGGGGCGAACTATGGCTACACCTTC	CASRGQGANYGYTF	-	TRBD1	TRBV6-6	TRBJ1-2
TGTGCCAGTAGTATAGTGGCGGGCTCCTACGAGCAGTACTTC	CASSIVAGSYEQYF	-	-	TRBV19	TRBJ2-7
TGTGCCAGCTCACCTTCGGGCAGGGATTCACCCCTCCACTTT	CASSPSGRDSPLHF	-	-	TRBV18	TRBJ1-6
TGTGCCAGCAGTTTCTCACAGGGCGGCTATGGCTACACCTTC	CASSFSQGGYGYTF	-	-	TRBV27	TRBJ1-2
TGTGCCAGCAGCCCCGGGCCCAGCGGGGAGCAGTACTTC	CASSPGPSGEQYF	-	-	TRBV7-3	TRBJ2-7
TGTGCCAGTAAGGGGCGCACTATGGGGACCCAGTACTTC	CASKGRTMGTQYF	-	-	TRBV19	TRBJ2-5
TGTGCCAGCAATTGGGCGGGACTAGCGGGGACAGATACGCAGTATTTT	CASNWAGLAGTDTQYF	few	TRBD2	TRBV27	TRBJ2-3
TGTGCCAGCAGTCCCCTTGGGACTAACCAAGAGACCCAGTACTTC	CASSPLGTNQETQYF	-	TRBD2	TRBV25-1	TRBJ2-5
TGTGCCAGCAGCTTGGGGGGCAGATACTATGGCTACACCTTC	CASSLGGRYYGYTF	-	-	TRBV5-5	TRBJ1-2
TGCAGCGTCGATCTTACGGGGGGGGATACGCAGTATTTT	CSVDLTGGDTQYF	-	TRBD2	TRBV29-1	TRBJ2-3
TGTGCCAGCAGTTTTGGGTCTCCGGGAGAGCAGTACTTC	CASSFGSPGEQYF	-	-	TRBV6-5	TRBJ2-7
TGTGCCAGCTCACCACGCGGACAGGGGGACACCGGGGAGCTGTTTTTT	CASSPRGQGDTGELFF	once	TRBD1	TRBV18	TRBJ2-2
TGTGCCAGCAGGGTAGACTCCGGAACCTACGAGCAGTACTTC	CASRVDSGTYEQYF	-	-	TRBV2	TRBJ2-7
TGTGCCTGGAACCGACAGAATGAAGCTTTCTTT	CAWNRQNEAFF	-	-	TRBV30	TRBJ1-1
TGTGCCAGCAGCCCGCAGGGGCAGGGCGGGGAGCTGTTTTTT	CASSPQGQGGELFF	-	-	TRBV7-2	TRBJ2-2
TGTGCCAGCAGGAGGGCAGGGGTTTCCTACGAGCAGTACTTC	CASRRAGVSYEQYF	-	-	TRBV6-5	TRBJ2-7
TGTGCCAGCAGTGAATACGGACTAGCGGACACCGGGGAGCTGTTTTTT	CASSEYGLADTGELFF	-	TRBD2	TRBV25-1	TRBJ2-2
TGTGCCAGCAGCCCGGGGGGCAGGGCGTTCACCGGGGAGCTGTTTTTT	CASSPGGRAFTGELFF	-	-	TRBV7-9	TRBJ2-2
TGCAGCGTTGAGACGAGGTCACAAGAGACCCAGTACTTC	CSVETRSQETQYF	-	-	TRBV29-1	TRBJ2-5
TGTACCCCCAGGACCCAGTACTTC	CTPRTQYF	-	-	TRBV19	TRBJ2-5
TGTGCCAGCAGCCAGAGACCAGGAATCACTAGCACAGATACGCAGTATTTT	CASSQRPGITSTDTQYF	-	-	TRBV14	TRBJ2-3
TGCGCCAGCAGCTTGGGACAGTCAGCTAACTATGGCTACACCTTC	CASSLGQSANYGYTF	-	-	TRBV5-1	TRBJ1-2
TGTGCCAGTAGGAGGGGACAGGGGGTGATGAATGAGCAGTTCTTC	CASRRGQGVMNEQFF	-	TRBD1	TRBV19	TRBJ2-1
TGTGCCAGTAGTACACGACAGTATACCTACGAGCAGTACTTC	CASSTRQYTYEQYF	-	-	TRBV19	TRBJ2-7
TGTGCCAGCAGCTCCCACGACACTTCCTACGAGCAGTACTTC	CASSSHDTSYEQYF	-	-	TRBV6-6	TRBJ2-7
TGCGCCAGCAGCTTGGGCTCGGCGGGCCGGTCCTACGAGCAGTACTTC	CASSLGSAGRSYEQYF	-	-	TRBV5-1	TRBJ2-7
TGTGCCAGCAGCTTTGGGAGCGGCGGCCAAGAGACCCAGTACTTC	CASSFGSGGQETQYF	-	-	TRBV7-9	TRBJ2-5
TGTGCCAGCAGCTCATCATACAGGGGGCCCAGACCTTACAATGAGCAGTTCTTC	CASSSSYRGPRPYNEQFF	-	TRBD1	TRBV7-8	TRBJ2-1
TGTGCCAGCAGCACTCGGACAGGGGGAACTGGTAACTATGGCTACACCTTC	CASSTRTGGTGNYGYTF	few	TRBD1	TRBV9	TRBJ1-2
TGCAGCCACTTCCAAGAGACCCAGTACTTC	CSHFQETQYF	few	-	TRBV20-1	TRBJ2-5
TGTGCCAGCAGCCTCCAAGGGGGACTAGCGACCCGCGAGCAGTACTTC	CASSLQGGLATREQYF	-	TRBD2	TRBV7-3	TRBJ2-7
TGTGCCAGCAGCGCAACCGGGACAGGGGCCTTGGAGACCCAGTACTTC	CASSATGTGALETQYF	-	TRBD1	TRBV9	TRBJ2-5
TGCGCCAGCAGCCACGGACAGGGGGCCGAGCAGTACTTC	CASSHGQGAEQYF	-	TRBD1	TRBV5-1	TRBJ2-7
TGTGCCAGCAGTATCAGGGGAAGCACAGATACGCAGTATTTT	CASSIRGSTDTQYF	-	-	TRBV6-4	TRBJ2-3
TGTGCCAGCAGGGCTAGCGGGGAGAACGAGCAGTACTTC	CASRASGENEQYF	-	TRBD2	TRBV2	TRBJ2-7
TGTGCCAGCAGCAACAGACTAGCGGGAAATTCCAATGAGCAGTTCTTC	CASSNRLAGNSNEQFF	once	TRBD2	TRBV14	TRBJ2-1
TGTGCCAGCAGCACGACAGTCTACGAGCAGTACTTC	CASSTTVYEQYF	-	-	TRBV7-2	TRBJ2-7
TGTGCCAGCAGCGTAATTCGAGGGGAGCAGTTCTTC	CASSVIRGEQFF	-	-	TRBV9	TRBJ2-1
TGTGCCAGCAGCGCCCTAGACAGGGGAGTCACTGAAGCTTTCTTT	CASSALDRGVTEAFF	-	TRBD1	TRBV9	TRBJ1-1
TGTGCCAGCAGCTTGGCCCGCGGAGGGGTATCCGAGCAGTACTTC	CASSLARGGVSEQYF	-	-	TRBV5-4	TRBJ2-7
TGTGCCAGCTCACCAGGGACAGGCCCGATTCGAAACACCATATATTTT	CASSPGTGPIRNTIYF	once	TRBD1	TRBV18	TRBJ1-3
TGTGCCAGCAGCTTAGCGGGGGGGATCGACGAGCAGTACTTC	CASSLAGGIDEQYF	once	TRBD2	TRBV7-2	TRBJ2-7